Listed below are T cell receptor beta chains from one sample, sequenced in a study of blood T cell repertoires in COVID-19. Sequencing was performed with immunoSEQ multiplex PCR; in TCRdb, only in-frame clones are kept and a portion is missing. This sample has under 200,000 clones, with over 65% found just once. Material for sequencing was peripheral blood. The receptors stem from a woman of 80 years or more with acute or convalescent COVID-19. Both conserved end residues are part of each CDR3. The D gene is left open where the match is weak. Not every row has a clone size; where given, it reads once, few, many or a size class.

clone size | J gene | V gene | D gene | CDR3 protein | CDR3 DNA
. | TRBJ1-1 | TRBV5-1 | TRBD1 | CASHQEQGGTEAFF | TGCGCCAGCCACCAGGAACAGGGGGGGACTGAAGCTTTCTTT
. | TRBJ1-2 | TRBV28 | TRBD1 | CASSLPQGMGGYTF | TGTGCCAGCAGTTTACCACAGGGGATGGGCGGCTACACCTTC
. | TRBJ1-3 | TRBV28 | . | CASSFDGPGNTIYF | TGTGCCAGCAGTTTTGATGGGCCTGGAAACACCATATATTTT
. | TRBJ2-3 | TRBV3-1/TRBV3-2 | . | CASSQGTVTGTDTQYF | TGTGCCAGCAGCCAAGGGACAGTTACCGGCACAGATACGCAGTATTTT
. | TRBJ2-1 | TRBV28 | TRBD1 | CASSLPGGNEQFF | TGTGCCAGCAGTTTGCCAGGGGGCAATGAGCAGTTCTTC
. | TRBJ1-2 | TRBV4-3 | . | CASSRGGGEANYGYTF | TGCGCCAGCAGCCGGGGAGGGGGAGAGGCTAACTATGGCTACACCTTC
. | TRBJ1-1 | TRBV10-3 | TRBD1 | CAILRQGDMNTEAFF | TGTGCCATCCTGAGACAGGGGGATATGAACACTGAAGCTTTCTTT
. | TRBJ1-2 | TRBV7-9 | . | CASSLEAARGYTF | TGTGCCAGCAGCTTAGAGGCGGCGCGCGGCTACACCTTC
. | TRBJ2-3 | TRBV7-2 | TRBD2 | CASSLWAGERPTQYF | TGTGCCAGCAGCTTATGGGCGGGAGAACGGCCTACGCAGTATTTT
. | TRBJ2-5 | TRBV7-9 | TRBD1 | CASSSTGTAWETQYF | TGTGCCAGCAGCTCGACCGGGACAGCTTGGGAGACCCAGTACTTC
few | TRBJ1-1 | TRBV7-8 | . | CASSSRLNTEAFF | TGTGCCAGCAGCTCCCGTCTGAACACTGAAGCTTTCTTT
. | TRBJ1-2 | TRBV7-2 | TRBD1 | CASSEHRGGIYGYTF | TGTGCCAGCAGCGAACACAGGGGGGGTATCTATGGCTACACCTTC
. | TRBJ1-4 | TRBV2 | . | CASTYDRFNEKLFF | TGTGCCAGCACCTACGACAGGTTTAATGAAAAACTGTTTTTT
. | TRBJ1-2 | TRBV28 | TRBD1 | CASSTRGTANYGYTF | TGTGCCAGCAGTACCAGAGGGACAGCTAACTATGGCTACACCTTC
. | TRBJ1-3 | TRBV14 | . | CASSQELGHPSGNTIYF | TGTGCCAGCAGCCAAGAATTGGGACACCCCTCTGGAAACACCATATATTTT
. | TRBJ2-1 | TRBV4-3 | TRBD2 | CASSRLAGYNEQFF | TGCGCCAGCAGCCGACTAGCGGGATACAATGAGCAGTTCTTC
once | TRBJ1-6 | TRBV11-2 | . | CASSLESRQGYSPLHF | TGTGCCAGCAGCTTAGAATCACGGCAGGGGTATTCACCCCTCCACTTT
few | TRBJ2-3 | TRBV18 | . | CASSPILSSGTDTQYF | TGTGCCAGCTCACCAATACTGTCTAGCGGCACAGATACGCAGTATTTT
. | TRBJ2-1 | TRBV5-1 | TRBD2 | CASSRRTSGRGAYNEQFF | TGCGCCAGCAGTCGTAGGACTAGCGGGAGGGGGGCCTACAATGAGCAGTTCTTC
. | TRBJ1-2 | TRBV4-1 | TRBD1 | CASSPRQGAIRSDYGYTF | TGCGCCAGCAGCCCTAGACAGGGGGCGATCCGATCCGACTATGGCTACACCTTC
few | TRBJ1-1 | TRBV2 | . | CASKKGERNTEAFF | TGTGCCAGCAAGAAGGGGGAACGGAACACTGAAGCTTTCTTT
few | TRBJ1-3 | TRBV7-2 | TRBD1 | CASSVSGGATGNTIYF | TGTGCCAGCAGCGTATCAGGGGGCGCCACCGGAAACACCATATATTTT
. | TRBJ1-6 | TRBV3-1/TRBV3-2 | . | CASSQGQINSPLHF | TGTGCCAGCAGCCAAGGACAGATTAATTCACCCCTCCACTTT
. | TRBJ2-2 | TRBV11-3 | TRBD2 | CASSLGLAGGDNTGELFF | TGTGCCAGCAGCTTAGGCCTAGCGGGAGGGGATAACACCGGGGAGCTGTTTTTT
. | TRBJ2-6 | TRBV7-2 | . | CASSSDSGSGANVLTF | TGTGCCAGCAGCTCGGACAGTGGCTCTGGGGCCAACGTCCTGACTTTC
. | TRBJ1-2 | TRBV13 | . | CASSLSRPANYGYTF | TGTGCCAGCAGCTTATCCCGTCCAGCGAACTATGGCTACACCTTC
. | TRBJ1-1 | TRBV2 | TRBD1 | CASSDRGWTEAFF | TGTGCCAGCAGTGACAGGGGGTGGACTGAAGCTTTCTTT
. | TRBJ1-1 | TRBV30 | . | CAWSVLRGGAFF | TGTGCCTGGAGTGTATTGAGGGGGGGGGCTTTCTTT
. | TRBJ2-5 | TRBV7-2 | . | CASSLLGDYQETQYF | TGTGCCAGCAGCTTACTCGGGGACTACCAAGAGACCCAGTACTTC
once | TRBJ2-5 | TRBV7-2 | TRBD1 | CASSLEDRGQGETQYF | TGTGCCAGCAGCTTGGAGGACAGGGGACAGGGGGAGACCCAGTACTTC
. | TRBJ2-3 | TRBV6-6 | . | CASSPSRGPSTDTQYF | TGTGCCAGCAGCCCCAGTAGGGGCCCGAGCACAGATACGCAGTATTTT
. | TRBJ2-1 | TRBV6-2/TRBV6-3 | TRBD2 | CASSYQREIGSYNEQFF | TGTGCCAGCAGTTATCAGCGGGAGATAGGGTCCTACAATGAGCAGTTCTTC
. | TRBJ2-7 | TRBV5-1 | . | CASSWTVPSYEQYF | TGCGCCAGCAGTTGGACAGTACCTTCCTACGAGCAGTACTTC
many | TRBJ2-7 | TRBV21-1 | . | CASSNEGASASYEQYF | TGTGCCAGCAGCAACGAAGGAGCGTCCGCCTCCTACGAGCAGTACTTC
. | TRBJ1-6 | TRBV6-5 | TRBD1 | CAVTGTANSPLHF | TGTGCCGTCACAGGGACAGCTAATTCACCCCTCCACTTT
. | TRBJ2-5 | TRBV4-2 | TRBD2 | CASSQGTLTSGRSAETQYF | TGTGCCAGCAGCCAGGGGACGTTGACTAGCGGGAGATCGGCAGAGACCCAGTACTTC
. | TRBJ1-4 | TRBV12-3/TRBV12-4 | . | CASSPPRGEKLFF | TGTGCCAGCAGTCCCCCCCGGGGTGAAAAACTGTTTTTT
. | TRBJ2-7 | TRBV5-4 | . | CASKTTARSYEQYF | TGTGCCAGTAAGACAACGGCCCGCTCCTACGAGCAGTACTTC
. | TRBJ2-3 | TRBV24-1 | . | CATSDRSGPSTDTQYF | TGTGCCACCAGTGATAGAAGCGGGCCCAGCACAGATACGCAGTATTTT
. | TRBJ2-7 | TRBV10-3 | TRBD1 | CAISDSRTGYNEQYF | TGTGCCATCAGTGATTCCAGGACAGGGTACAACGAGCAGTACTTC
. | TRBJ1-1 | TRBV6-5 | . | CASSSGTSNTEAFF | TGTGCCAGCAGTTCCGGGACTTCGAACACTGAAGCTTTCTTT
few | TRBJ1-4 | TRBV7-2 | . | CASSPSIGAVNEKLFF | TGTGCCAGCAGCCCCTCGATCGGAGCAGTCAATGAAAAACTGTTTTTT
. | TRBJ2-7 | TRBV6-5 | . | CASRPFGGSYEQYF | TGTGCCAGCAGACCTTTTGGAGGATCCTACGAGCAGTACTTC
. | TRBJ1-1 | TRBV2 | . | CASRRGGRSFMNTEAFF | TGTGCCAGCAGGAGGGGGGGAAGGAGCTTCATGAACACTGAAGCTTTCTTT
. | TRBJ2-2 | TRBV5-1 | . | CASSRRLGQGPGELFF | TGCGCCAGCAGTCGGCGGCTGGGGCAGGGGCCCGGGGAGCTGTTTTTT
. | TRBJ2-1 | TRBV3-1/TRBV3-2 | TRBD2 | CASSTSGSTYNEQFF | TGTGCCAGCAGTACTAGCGGGAGTACCTACAATGAGCAGTTCTTC
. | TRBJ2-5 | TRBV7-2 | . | CASSLIVQETQYF | TGTGCCAGCAGCTTAATAGTCCAAGAGACCCAGTACTTC
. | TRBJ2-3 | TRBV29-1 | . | CSAKAQESKIGTQYF | TGCAGCGCGAAGGCGCAGGAAAGTAAGATCGGTACGCAGTATTTT
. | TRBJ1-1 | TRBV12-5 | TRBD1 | CASGREDRGWNTEAFF | TGTGCTAGTGGCCGAGAAGACAGGGGATGGAACACTGAAGCTTTCTTT
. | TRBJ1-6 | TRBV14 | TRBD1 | CASRPGQYNSPLHF | TGTGCCAGCCGACCGGGACAGTATAATTCACCCCTCCACTTT
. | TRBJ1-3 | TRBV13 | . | CASRLRGISGNTIYF | TGTGCCAGCAGGCTCCGGGGGATCTCTGGAAACACCATATATTTT
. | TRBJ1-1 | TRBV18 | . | CASSPPSRGTEAFF | TGTGCCAGCTCACCACCTTCACGGGGCACTGAAGCTTTCTTT
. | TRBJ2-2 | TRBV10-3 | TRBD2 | CAIPSGSTVTGELFF | TGTGCCATCCCTAGCGGGAGTACGGTCACCGGGGAGCTGTTTTTT
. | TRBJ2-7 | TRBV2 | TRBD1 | CASSRQGSPYEQYF | TGTGCCAGCAGTCGACAGGGATCCCCCTACGAGCAGTACTTC
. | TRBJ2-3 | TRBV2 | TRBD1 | CASSENRGYGTQYF | TGTGCCAGCAGTGAGAACAGGGGGTATGGTACGCAGTATTTT
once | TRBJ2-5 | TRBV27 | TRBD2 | CASSPGTSGVRGTQYF | TGTGCCAGCAGTCCCGGCACTAGCGGAGTCCGGGGGACCCAGTACTTC
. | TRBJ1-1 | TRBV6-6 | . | CASNVFRNTEAFF | TGTGCCAGCAATGTTTTCAGGAACACTGAAGCTTTCTTT
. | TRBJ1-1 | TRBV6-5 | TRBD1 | CASSRTGKGGTEAFF | TGTGCCAGCAGCCGGACAGGGAAGGGAGGCACTGAAGCTTTCTTT
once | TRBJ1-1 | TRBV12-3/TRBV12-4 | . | CASTVGENTEAFF | TGTGCCAGCACGGTAGGGGAGAACACTGAAGCTTTCTTT
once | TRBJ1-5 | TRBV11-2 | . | CASSRENQPQHF | TGTGCCAGCAGTCGAGAAAATCAGCCCCAGCATTTT